These T cell receptor beta chains were read from a single sample in a study of T cells in tumors after PD-1 blockade. Profiled with immunoSEQ multiplex PCR; TCRdb holds only in-frame clones, not every one. The data show about 35,000 clones, with 78% seen just once and under 40% held by the top ten. The sample here was PBMCs, taken before anti-PD-1 treatment. Receptors originate from a human donor with basal cell carcinoma. CDR3s include the opening cysteine and the closing phenylalanine or tryptophan. Each record gives: clone size, J gene, V gene, D gene, CDR3 protein, CDR3 DNA. A D gene is named only where the DNA matches it firmly. Clone size is shown for a subset of rows, as once, few, many or a class of expanded clone.

abundance: NA; j_gene: TRBJ2-4; v_gene: TRBV5-1; d_gene: NA; CDR3aa: CASSFGGAKNIQYF; CDR3nt: TGCGCCAGCAGCTTCGGGGGAGCCAAAAACATTCAGTACTTC
abundance: few; j_gene: TRBJ2-7; v_gene: TRBV7-9; d_gene: NA; CDR3aa: CASSPSPGEQYF; CDR3nt: TGTGCCAGCAGCCCCTCTCCGGGAGAGCAGTACTTC
abundance: NA; j_gene: TRBJ2-7; v_gene: TRBV19; d_gene: TRBD1; CDR3aa: CASSMQGAHGQYF; CDR3nt: TGTGCCAGTAGTATGCAGGGGGCGCACGGGCAGTACTTC
abundance: NA; j_gene: TRBJ2-3; v_gene: TRBV12-3/TRBV12-4; d_gene: NA; CDR3aa: CASSLARRDTQYF; CDR3nt: TGTGCCAGCAGTTTAGCGCGTAGAGATACGCAGTATTTT
abundance: large; j_gene: TRBJ1-1; v_gene: TRBV7-9; d_gene: TRBD1; CDR3aa: CASTGQGNTEAFF; CDR3nt: TGTGCCAGCACCGGACAGGGGAACACTGAAGCTTTCTTT
abundance: NA; j_gene: TRBJ1-3; v_gene: TRBV10-1; d_gene: NA; CDR3aa: CASSEDSFCGNTIYF; CDR3nt: TGCGCCAGCAGTGAGGACAGTTTTTGTGGAAACACCATATATTTT
abundance: NA; j_gene: TRBJ1-5; v_gene: TRBV3-1/TRBV3-2; d_gene: NA; CDR3aa: CASSQDFGGQQPQHF; CDR3nt: TGTGCCAGCAGCCAAGATTTCGGGGGGCAACAGCCCCAGCATTTT
abundance: NA; j_gene: TRBJ1-3; v_gene: TRBV7-6; d_gene: NA; CDR3aa: CASSTRNPAISISSGNTIYF; CDR3nt: TGTGCCAGCAGCACGCGTAACCCGGCAATTTCAATAAGCTCTGGAAACACCATATATTTT
abundance: NA; j_gene: TRBJ1-4; v_gene: TRBV3-1/TRBV3-2; d_gene: NA; CDR3aa: CASRQFGEKLFF; CDR3nt: TGTGCCAGCAGGCAATTTGGCGAAAAACTGTTTTTT
abundance: medium-sized; j_gene: TRBJ2-7; v_gene: TRBV7-2; d_gene: NA; CDR3aa: CASSYGGGYEQYF; CDR3nt: TGTGCCAGCAGCTACGGGGGAGGCTACGAGCAGTACTTC
abundance: once; j_gene: TRBJ2-5; v_gene: TRBV7-6; d_gene: TRBD2; CDR3aa: CASSLGTSGGMQETQYF; CDR3nt: TGTGCCAGCAGCCTTGGGACTAGCGGGGGGATGCAAGAGACCCAGTACTTC
abundance: NA; j_gene: TRBJ2-7; v_gene: TRBV4-1; d_gene: NA; CDR3aa: CASSQGPGLSYEQYF; CDR3nt: TGCGCCAGCAGCCAAGGCCCGGGACTTTCCTACGAGCAGTACTTC
abundance: NA; j_gene: TRBJ2-2; v_gene: TRBV24-1; d_gene: NA; CDR3aa: CATGGRANTGELFF; CDR3nt: TGTGCCACCGGGGGGAGAGCGAACACCGGGGAGCTGTTTTTT
abundance: NA; j_gene: TRBJ2-2; v_gene: TRBV30; d_gene: TRBD2; CDR3aa: CAWSRLAGGYTGELFF; CDR3nt: TGTGCCTGGAGCAGATTAGCGGGAGGATACACCGGGGAGCTGTTTTTT
abundance: NA; j_gene: TRBJ1-2; v_gene: TRBV5-4; d_gene: NA; CDR3aa: CASSFYLTGAYGYTF; CDR3nt: TGTGCCAGCAGCTTTTACCTGACAGGCGCTTATGGCTACACCTTC
abundance: NA; j_gene: TRBJ2-3; v_gene: TRBV7-9; d_gene: TRBD2; CDR3aa: CASSLGLAGLNTDTQYF; CDR3nt: TGTGCCAGCAGCCTTGGACTAGCGGGGTTAAACACAGATACGCAGTATTTT